This T cell receptor beta chain was sequenced during a study of Ad26.COV2.S vaccination and SARS-CoV-2 variants. Points from the study as a whole: Vaccine and placebo recipients had comparable breadth of non-spike TCRs. Responses of spike-specific T cells (both CD8+ and CD4+) reportedly showed substantial breadth after vaccination. Vaccine recipients showed a spike-specific TCR breadth that was higher than in placebo recipients. Total T cell responses, in the TCR breadth and depth analyses, may have been underestimated.

Profiling relied on immunoSEQ multiplex PCR, and the TCRdb table lists in-frame clones only, not all of them. Here the sample spans about 180,000 clones, 87% being singletons. This clone was detected only once. Its antigen is undetermined. This CDR3 is built from 15 residues. J lost 4 bases, V lost 7 bases, and 6 bases had no gene match. Germline V lookup: CDR1 MGHRA, CDR2 YSYEKL. J is TRBJ2-7 and V is TRBV4-1, with 14 bases lining up with TRBD2. The TCR was taken from a human donor who had recovered from COVID-19. This specimen was peripheral blood, taken after recovery from COVID-19. CDR3 in DNA: TGCGCCAGCAACCTCGGGACTAGCGGGAGTTACGAGCAGTACTTC. The encoded protein is CASNLGTSGSYEQYF.